This TCR beta chain was captured in a study of blood T cell repertoires in COVID-19. Whole-study context: Acute and convalescent COVID-19 specimens originated in the United States, Italy and Spain. T cells, B-cell-depleted T cells, or PBMCs provided the cDNA or gDNA that served as material.

Germline CDR1 is SGHKS and CDR2 is YYEKEE (reference sequence). With 2 bases clipped from V and 1 base from J, the junction kept 5 bases outside the gene matches. The CDR3 runs to 16 residues. In the original processing: The authors estimated nucleated cell counts from reference gene primer amplification. Profiling relied on immunoSEQ multiplex PCR, and the TCRdb table lists in-frame clones only, not all of them. D and trimming were read from the DNA, whereas the V and J calls and clone size are those reported in that table. Altogether some 120,000 clones are present, around nine tenths being singletons, with the ten largest covering 3.5% to 5.5%.

The TCR originated in a man in his forties with acute or convalescent COVID-19. The sample consisted of peripheral blood. The chain has TRBV5-5 and TRBJ2-3, with 9 bases matching TRBD1. The CDR3 protein is CASSFLQGAGTDTQYF. The CDR3 nucleotides read TGTGCCAGCAGCTTCCTACAGGGGGCAGGCACAGATACGCAGTATTTT.